The 2 T cell receptor beta chains below come from one sample, sequenced in a study of blood T cell repertoires in COVID-19. Data came from immunoSEQ multiplex PCR; TCRdb stores just in-frame clones and leaves some out. This repertoire shows over 150,000 clones, approximately 89% found once; its top ten account for more than 5%. Sequencing was performed on PBMCs or T cells enriched from blood (not recorded which). The origin of the receptors is a man between 35 and 55 years old who had recovered from COVID-19.

The V and J genes are TRBV7-2 and TRBJ2-7; possibly TRBD1 for D (5 bases). This CDR3 is 14 amino acids long. Germline loops: CDR1 SGHTA, CDR2 FQGNSA. V was cut by 1 base and J by 5 bases, with 12 bases left in between. CDR3 amino acids: CASSLELRANEQYF. The CDR3 DNA reads TGTGCCAGCAGCTTAGAACTCAGGGCCAACGAGCAGTACTTC.

The table lists this clone with a few counts. This chain uses TRBV15 with TRBJ1-2; possible D gene TRBD1, 5 bases. CDR3 length: 13 residues. Germline CDR1 is LNHNV and CDR2 is YYDKDF (reference sequence). V was shortened by 6 bases and J by 1 base, with 9 bases between the two germline ends. CDR3 sequence (DNA): TGTGCCACCAGGGACATAAATAACTATGGCTACACCTTC. This translates into CATRDINNYGYTF.